The 4 T cell receptor beta chains below all came from one sample that was sequenced in a study of cytomegalovirus exposure and HLA in healthy donors (dated by TCRdb to 2016 to 2017). The method was the immunoSEQ multiplex PCR assay. For the multiplex PCR, a mixture combining 60 forward primers for TCR Vbeta segments and 13 reverse primers for TCR Jbeta segments was used. TCRdb took over this immuneACCESS table, retaining in-frame rearrangements with V and J assigned. Such tables are incomplete; in checked studies, under half of the missing clones stem from an unresolved V gene, and the remainder is unexplained. For this sample there are about 150,000 clones; roughly 78% appear just once. The biggest ten clones account for less than 15% of the sample. Sequences were obtained from PBMCs. The source of these receptors is a woman aged 45-65 years in good health and CMV-seropositive.

The chain uses TRBV5-1 and TRBJ2-7, with 9 bases aligning to TRBD1. With V trimmed by 0 bases and J by 2 bases, 6 bases remained unmatched. CDR1 is SGHRS and CDR2 is YFSETQ in the germline V gene. The length of the CDR3 is 16 residues. CDR3 protein: CASSLEDRGLPYEQYF. CDR3 sequence (DNA): TGCGCCAGCAGCTTGGAGGACAGGGGTCTCCCCTACGAGCAGTACTTC.

The table lists this clone with a few counts. The chain carries TRBV5-4 and TRBJ1-1, with TRBD1 matching over 9 bases. V shed 2 bases and J 10 bases; nucleotides not matched to a gene: 6. Germline loops: CDR1 SGHNT, CDR2 YYREEE (reference sequence). The CDR3 covers 13 residues. The CDR3 loop is CASSLQGAVVAFF. In DNA, the CDR3 is TGTGCCAGCAGCTTACAGGGGGCAGTGGTAGCTTTCTTT.

The chain joins TRBV5-1 to TRBJ1-1; 9 bases match TRBD1. The CDR3 extends over 13 amino acids. V was pared by 2 bases and J by 7 bases, with 3 bases of the junction left unmatched. CDR1 is SGHRS and CDR2 is YFSETQ in the germline V gene. CDR3 in amino acids: CASSLQGAVEAFF. As DNA, the CDR3 is TGCGCCAGCAGCTTACAGGGGGCGGTTGAAGCTTTCTTT.

The chain couples TRBV7-9 to TRBJ1-5, with a weak D call TRBD1 (5 bases). This CDR3 has 14 residues. V was shortened by 1 base and J by 6 bases, with 10 bases between the two germline ends. CDR1 is SEHNR and CDR2 is FQNEAQ in the germline V gene (reference sequence). The CDR3 region is CASSLVGTGQPQHF. The CDR3 DNA sequence: TGTGCCAGCAGCTTAGTAGGGACTGGTCAGCCCCAGCATTTT.